This TCR beta chain was captured by sequencing in a study of CD8+ T cells in alopecia areata. Looking at the study overall: Tofacitinib administration to treated patients was oral, at 5 to 10 mg twice daily. Study results and limitations: Clarity of TCR sharing across patients fell short of that in mice, possibly HLA-related. Normal skin's resident alphabeta T cells are also sequenced in scalp samples. It was observed that many expanded lesional clones persisted in scalp and blood during tofacitinib.

The V gene's germline CDR1 is SGHTA and CDR2 FQGTGA. The length of the CDR3 is 15 residues. Trimming shortened V by 5 bases and J by 2 bases, and 16 bases separated the two germline ends. As to this clone: Its antigen remains unknown.

Sample treatment: oral pan-JAK inhibitor, 5-10 mg twice daily. The sequencing template was cDNA reverse transcribed from extracted RNA. Libraries were prepared by immunoSEQ multiplex PCR; TCRdb keeps only in-frame clonotypes and omits some of them. This table has some 99,000 clones, 50% to 75% appearing once. This clonotype was sampled from a human donor with alopecia areata. The sequencing used CD8+ T cells sorted from blood, collected at week 4, from a patient treated with tofacitinib. The V and J genes are TRBV7-3 and TRBJ2-7; D possibly uses TRBD1 or TRBD2 (6 bases each). The DNA for the CDR3 is TGTGCCAGCAGCCCATCCGGGGGCATAACCTACGAGCAGTACTTC. Protein: CASSPSGGITYEQYF.